The 17 T cell receptor beta chains below all came from one sample that was sequenced in a study of early T cells in non-severe SARS-CoV-2 infection. TCRdb redid the calling of the 5' RACE reads with MiXCR, one entry per CDR3 protein. Of over 60,000 distinct CDR3 sequences listed, around 12% were seen once; the top ten hold about 2.5%. The specimen was whole blood, collected at baseline. These receptors all stem from an adult who was a healthcare worker with PCR-confirmed SARS-CoV-2 infection or an uninfected control (not recorded which).

This clonotype was seen more than once but under ten times. V usage is TRBV7-9 and J usage is TRBJ2-2; 11 nucleotides line up with TRBD1. With V trimmed by 6 bases and J by 4 bases, 10 bases remained unmatched. The germline gives CDR1 SEHNR, CDR2 FQNEAQ (reference sequence). This CDR3 has 17 residues. The CDR3 DNA reads TGTGCCAGCAGGCGTCTCTCGGGGACAGGGGGCACCGGGGAGCTGTTTTTT. Translating gives CASRRLSGTGGTGELFF.

This clonotype was seen a handful of times. J is TRBJ1-4 and V is TRBV24-1, with 8 bases fitting TRBD1. CDR1 is KGHDR and CDR2 is SFDVKD in the germline V gene. Trimming cost V 4 bases and J 7 bases; bases outside gene matches: 7. This CDR3 spans 15 amino acids. This CDR3 reads CATSDPGQGGEKLFF. In nucleotides, the CDR3 is TGTGCCACCAGTGACCCTGGACAGGGTGGTGAAAAACTGTTTTTT.

This clonotype was recorded many times. The V and J genes are TRBV5-6 and TRBJ1-5, with 7 nucleotides matching TRBD1. V gave up 2 bases and J gave up 3 bases; unmatched junction bases: 11. CDR3 length: 17 amino acids. Germline CDR1 is SGHDT and CDR2 is YYEEEE. As DNA, the CDR3 is TGTGCCAGCAGCTTCAGCAGGGGGAATTTGAACAATCAGCCCCAGCATTTT. The encoded protein is CASSFSRGNLNNQPQHF. The whole variable domain, remainder taken from reference TRBV5-6 and TRBJ1-5, is DAGVTQSPTHLIKTRGQQVTLRCSPKSGHDTVSWYQQALGQGPQFIFQYYEEEERQRGNFPDRFSGHQFPNYSSELNVNALLLGDSALYLCASSFSRGNLNNQPQHFGDGTRLSIL.

This clonotype was observed a handful of times. The rearrangement links TRBV5-1 to TRBJ2-5; D is uncertain. CDR1 SGHRS and CDR2 YFSETQ come from the germline V gene. The ends were cut back, 4 bases at V and 2 bases at J, with 21 bases in the middle. The length of the CDR3 is 17 residues. CDR3 protein: CASSNGPFQSLQETQYF. The CDR3 DNA reads as TGCGCCAGCAGCAACGGGCCCTTCCAGAGCCTACAAGAGACCCAGTACTTC.

This clonotype was seen just once. The chain has TRBV20-1 and TRBJ1-6, with D unresolved. Germline CDR1 reads DFQATT; CDR2 reads SNEGSKA (reference sequence). With 3 bases removed from V and 7 bases from J, the gap between germline ends came to 16 bases. The CDR3 totals 15 residues. For the CDR3, the DNA is TGCAGTGCTAGTGTCTGGGAAAGGGTCAATTCACCCCTCCACTTT. Protein: CSASVWERVNSPLHF.

This clonotype was seen more than once but under ten times. The V gene is TRBV20-1, the J gene TRBJ1-1; tentatively, D is TRBD1 (6 bases). Germline CDR1 is DFQATT and CDR2 is SNEGSKA (reference sequence). The ends were cut back, 1 base at V and 4 bases at J, with 13 bases in the middle. The CDR3 covers 14 residues. The CDR3 loop is CSARVGGPGTEAFF. CDR3 sequence (DNA): TGCAGTGCTAGAGTTGGGGGGCCAGGCACTGAAGCTTTCTTT.

This clonotype was counted ten times or more. V and J are TRBV7-8 and TRBJ1-1, with D perhaps TRBD1 (5 bases). This CDR3 spans 14 amino acids. Trimming left V 5 bases short and J 0 bases short, with 10 bases between. Germline V gene sequence: CDR1 SGHVS, CDR2 FQNEAQ. CDR3 DNA: TGTGCCAGCAGCACCCTGACAGTGAACACTGAAGCTTTCTTT. This codes for CASSTLTVNTEAFF.

This chain joins TRBV11-2 and TRBJ1-4; D unresolved. V lost 2 bases and J 9 bases, leaving 10 bases between the germline ends. Per germline, CDR1 SGHAT and CDR2 FQNNGV. The CDR3 runs to 13 residues. The CDR3 bases are TGTGCCAGCAGCTTAAGGTTGGAACAAAAACTGTTTTTT. Translation: CASSLRLEQKLFF.

This chain uses TRBV20-1 with TRBJ2-7, with D tentatively TRBD1 or TRBD2 (5 bases each). V lost 6 bases, J lost 4 bases, and 13 bases lay in between. The CDR3 has 12 residues. Germline values: CDR1 DFQATT, CDR2 SNEGSKA (reference sequence). CDR3 residues: CSARSGLYEQYF. The CDR3 region has the DNA TGCAGTGCCCGGTCGGGGCTTTACGAGCAGTACTTC.

This clonotype showed up many times. The chain links TRBV20-1 to TRBJ1-1, with D perhaps matching TRBD1 (5 bases). The CDR3 length is 17 residues. In germline, CDR1 is DFQATT, CDR2 SNEGSKA (reference sequence). V was trimmed by 3 bases and J by 1 base, leaving 21 bases between them. CDR3 sequence (DNA): TGCAGTGCTAGCTCTCTAGGGACCGGTATAGGGAACACTGAAGCTTTCTTT. The encoded protein is CSASSLGTGIGNTEAFF.

This clonotype occurred many times. The rearrangement uses TRBV11-2 and TRBJ2-3; D is possibly TRBD1 (6 bases). CDR3 size: 15 residues. The germline gives CDR1 SGHAT, CDR2 FQNNGV. V was trimmed by 3 bases and J by 5 bases, leaving 15 bases between them. CDR3 nucleotides: TGTGCCAGCAGCTTCTCAACAGGGTATCTAGATACGCAGTATTTT. It encodes CASSFSTGYLDTQYF. Combining the CDR3 with reference TRBV11-2 and TRBJ2-3 gives the whole variable domain EAGVAQSPRYKIIEKRQSVAFWCNPISGHATLYWYQQILGQGPKLLIQFQNNGVVDDSQLPKDRFSAERLKGVDSTLKIQPAKLEDSAVYLCASSFSTGYLDTQYFGPGTRLTVL.

This clonotype has just a few counts. The V call is TRBV2, the J call TRBJ1-5, with 8 nucleotides matching TRBD1. The V and J ends lost 6 bases and 4 bases, in that order; junction bases with no gene match: 5. The CDR3 sequence is 14 residues long. Germline V gene lookup returns CDR1 SNHLY and CDR2 FYNNEI. The CDR3 bases are TGTGCCAGCAGGTACACAGGGGGGAATCAGCCCCAGCATTTT. It yields the protein CASRYTGGNQPQHF.

This clonotype was recorded many times. V and J are TRBV7-9 and TRBJ2-1; TRBD1 or TRBD2 may be the D gene (5 bases each). The CDR3 extends over 15 amino acids. V was shortened by 4 bases and J by 5 bases, with 15 bases between the two germline ends. CDR1 and CDR2 from the germline V gene are SEHNR and FQNEAQ (reference sequence). The CDR3 DNA reads TGTGCCAGCAGCTCGGACGAAACGGGGCACAATGAGCAGTTCTTC. As protein: CASSSDETGHNEQFF.

This clonotype was observed a handful of times. This chain links TRBV28 with TRBJ1-6, with 7 bases identical to TRBD1. V lost 5 bases and J lost 5; bases outside the gene matches: 6. The CDR3 has 15 residues. Germline CDR1 reads MDHEN; CDR2 reads SYDVKM. The DNA for the CDR3 is TGTGCCAGCAGTGGAGGGACAGCCAATAATTCACCCCTCCACTTT. It codes for CASSGGTANNSPLHF.

V is TRBV6-2 or TRBV6-3 and J is TRBJ2-4, with D maybe TRBD2 (5 bases). The CDR3 spans 15 residues. Germline V gene lookup returns CDR1 MNHEY and CDR2 SVGEGT. V lost 6 bases and J 2 bases, leaving 14 bases between the germline ends. CDR3 nucleotides: TGTGCCAGCAGAACAAGCGGTAGGACCAAAAACATTCAGTACTTC. This codes for CASRTSGRTKNIQYF.

This clonotype has a count of ten or more. This chain joins TRBV12-3 or TRBV12-4 and TRBJ2-6; D remains unclear. V lost 7 bases and J lost 1, with 8 bases in between. The CDR3 runs to 14 residues. The CDR3 loop is CASTVGSGANVLTF. CDR3 DNA sequence: TGTGCCAGCACAGTAGGGTCTGGGGCCAACGTCCTGACTTTC.

The V call is TRBV5-4, the J call TRBJ2-3, with 8 nucleotides matching TRBD2. Looked up from germline, CDR1 is SGHNT and CDR2 is YYREEE (reference sequence). The CDR3 is 15 amino acids. V trimming: 0 bases; J trimming: 3 bases; junction bases outside the gene matches: 3. The CDR3 region is CASSLAGGATDTQYF. CDR3 sequence (DNA): TGTGCCAGCAGCTTGGCCGGGGGGGCTACAGATACGCAGTATTTT.